One and the same sample provided the 21 T cell receptor beta chains below, sequenced in a study of T cell responses to AZD1222 COVID-19 vaccine. Profiling relied on immunoSEQ multiplex PCR, and the TCRdb table lists in-frame clones only, not all of them. The table records about 110,000 clones, roughly 92% of them present only once. This material consisted of peripheral blood, taken 28 days after the second AZD1222 dose. These receptors all come from an adult who received the AZD1222 COVID-19 vaccine.

The V and J genes are TRBV15 and TRBJ2-3, with 7 positions matching TRBD1. V dropped 0 bases and J dropped 0; count of bases not matched to a gene: 0. The germline gives CDR1 LNHNV, CDR2 YYDKDF (reference sequence). The CDR3 runs 15 residues. The CDR3 region has the DNA TGTGCCACCAGCAGAGAGGGACAGAGCACAGATACGCAGTATTTT. It specifies CATSREGQSTDTQYF.

This clone has more than one count but fewer than ten. The chain combines TRBV6-5 with TRBJ2-7; TRBD2 might be the D (5 bases). V was pared by 6 bases and J by 1 base, with 10 bases between. Per the germline V gene, CDR1 is MNHEY and CDR2 is SVGAGI. CDR3 size: 13 residues. CDR3 bases: TGTGCCAGCAGGGTAGCGCAGTCCTACGAGCAGTACTTC. Its protein is CASRVAQSYEQYF.

The CDR3 is CASSPRGSGGLSSYNEQFF. Written as DNA, the CDR3 is TGTGCCAGCAGCCCTCGGGGTAGCGGGGGGTTGAGCTCCTACAATGAGCAGTTCTTC. The chain uses TRBV6-4 and TRBJ2-1, with 10 positions matching TRBD2. Germline loops: CDR1 MRHNA, CDR2 SNTAGT. The CDR3 is 19 residues long. The V gene end was trimmed by 6 bases and the J gene end by 0 bases; junction bases not matched to a gene: 14.

This rearrangement joins TRBV6-2 or TRBV6-3 to TRBJ2-3, with TRBD2 matching 10 bases. Germline-derived CDR1 and CDR2 are MNHEY and SVGEGT. V lost 2 bases, J lost 6 bases, and 8 bases stayed unmatched. This CDR3 spans 16 amino acids. DNA for the CDR3: TGTGCCAGCAGTTACGAACGAGCGGGGGGGTGGGATACGCAGTATTTT. It is translated as CASSYERAGGWDTQYF.

The chain couples TRBV25-1 to TRBJ1-1, with a tentative D call TRBD1 (6 bases). CDR3 length equals 15 residues. Germline lookup yields CDR1 MGHDK and CDR2 SYGVNS. Trimming stripped 4 bases from V and 0 bases from J, with 12 bases between. CDR3 amino acids: CASSGMDSLNTEAFF. The CDR3 DNA is TGTGCCAGCAGTGGCATGGACAGTTTGAACACTGAAGCTTTCTTT.

The chain uses TRBV6-5 and TRBJ2-7; no clear D gene. This CDR3 region has 14 residues. CDR1 MNHEY and CDR2 SVGAGI come from the germline V gene. V lost 0 bases to trimming and J lost 0 bases, with 6 bases between them. CDR3 DNA: TGTGCCAGCAGTTACTCCTACAGCTCCTACGAGCAGTACTTC. Translating gives CASSYSYSSYEQYF.

The J gene is TRBJ2-3, the V gene TRBV7-2; 8 bases fit TRBD1. Germline trimming cut 2 bases from V and 6 bases from J; bases unmatched to any gene: 4. The CDR3 contains 14 residues. Germline lookup yields CDR1 SGHTA and CDR2 FQGNSA. The CDR3 sequence is CASSLTWDRDTQYF. CDR3 bases: TGTGCCAGCAGCTTAACCTGGGACAGGGATACGCAGTATTTT.

This chain connects TRBV14 to TRBJ1-2, with TRBD1 as a possible D gene (6 bases). The CDR3 totals 13 residues. V was clipped by 4 bases and J by 7 bases, with 13 bases between them. CDR1 and CDR2 (germline): SGHDN, FVKESK. The CDR3 sequence is CASSRRGDGGYTF. As DNA, the CDR3 is TGTGCCAGCAGCCGTAGGGGGGATGGTGGCTACACCTTC.

The chain links TRBV19 to TRBJ1-5; D may be TRBD1 (5 bases). This CDR3 has 13 amino acids. CDR1 is LNHDA and CDR2 is SQIVND in the germline V gene (reference sequence). With 3 bases removed from V and 8 bases from J, the gap between germline ends came to 11 bases. CDR3 sequence (DNA): TGTGCCAGTAGTATGGAGGGGTATGAGCCCCAGCATTTT. Translating gives CASSMEGYEPQHF.

This chain connects TRBV10-3 to TRBJ1-5, with D perhaps TRBD1 (5 bases). This CDR3 region has 15 residues. Germline V lookup: CDR1 ENHRY, CDR2 SYGVKD. V lost 3 bases and J lost 6, with 15 bases in between. The CDR3 DNA sequence: TGTGCCATCAGTGACTCCTCGGGGGGGAGTCAGCCCCAGCATTTT. Amino acids: CAISDSSGGSQPQHF.

This clone appeared a few times. The CDR3: CASSQAEAGGYEQYF. Written as DNA, the CDR3 is TGCGCCAGCAGCCAAGCGGAGGCAGGGGGGTACGAGCAGTACTTC. The rearrangement joins TRBV4-3 to TRBJ2-7; TRBD1 might be the D (7 bases). Germline V gives CDR1 LGHNA, CDR2 YSLEER. V dropped 1 base and J dropped 4 bases, with 14 bases sitting between them. The CDR3 is 15 amino acids.

The gene calls are TRBV7-9 and TRBJ1-2, with 7 bases matching TRBD1. This CDR3 has 15 amino acids. The trim removed 1 base at V and 1 base at J, leaving 3 bases unmatched. The germline V gene encodes CDR1 SEHNR and CDR2 FQNEAQ (reference sequence). CDR3: CASSLDRGYNYGYTF. For the CDR3, the DNA is TGTGCCAGCAGCTTAGACAGGGGTTATAACTATGGCTACACCTTC.

There are a few counts of this clone. One junction end disagrees with the germline gene, perhaps due to a read error. The chain uses TRBV10-3 and TRBJ2-1; TRBD2 agrees at 12 bases. The CDR3 totals 17 residues. Per germline, CDR1 ENHRY and CDR2 SYGVKD. Written as DNA, the CDR3 is TGTGCCATCAGTGTTTCCGAGGGAACTAGCGGGGGGTATGATCAGTTCTTC. This gives the protein CAISVSEGTSGGYDQFF.

The CDR3 nucleotides read TGTGCCAGCAGTTTAGTACCCGGGACAGGGAGCCACGAGCAGTACTTC. This sequence encodes CASSLVPGTGSHEQYF. The rearrangement uses TRBV28 and TRBJ2-7; 9 nucleotides match TRBD1. The ends lost 2 bases at V and 5 bases at J; junction bases unmatched: 10. Germline V gene lookup returns CDR1 MDHEN and CDR2 SYDVKM. The CDR3 length is 16 residues.

This clone was counted only a few times. The chain uses TRBV25-1 and TRBJ2-7, with a possible D match to TRBD1 (5 bases). Germline CDR1 MGHDK, CDR2 SYGVNS. This CDR3 comprises 12 residues. Deletions cut 7 bases from V and 3 bases from J, with 10 bases between. The CDR3 reads CASKGAFYEQYF. The CDR3 DNA follows: TGTGCCAGCAAAGGGGCCTTCTACGAGCAGTACTTC.

V and J are TRBV5-1 and TRBJ2-3, with TRBD2 as a possible D gene (6 bases). The V gene lost 4 bases and the J gene lost 0 bases, with 12 bases spanning the gap. Germline V gene lookup returns CDR1 SGHRS and CDR2 YFSETQ. The CDR3 is made up of 15 amino acids. CDR3 region: CASSLLATSTDTQYF. The CDR3 coding sequence is TGCGCCAGCAGCCTACTAGCTACAAGCACAGATACGCAGTATTTT.

The chain recombines TRBV7-2 with TRBJ1-2; the D gene is possibly TRBD1 (5 bases). The V gene lost 5 bases and the J gene lost 8 bases, with 21 bases spanning the gap. CDR1 is SGHTA, CDR2 FQGNSA, per germline. The CDR3 spans 15 residues. CDR3 DNA sequence: TGTGCCAGCAGCAGTTTAGGGGCCCCCTATGAAGGCTACACCTTC. This encodes CASSSLGAPYEGYTF. The full variable domain, with the rest looked up from reference TRBV7-2 and TRBJ1-2, is GAGVSQSPSNKVTEKGKDVELRCDPISGHTALYWYRQSLGQGLEFLIYFQGNSAPDKSGLPSDRFSAERTGGSVSTLTIQRTQQEDSAVYLCASSSLGAPYEGYTFGSGTRLTVV.

This rearrangement joins TRBV5-5 to TRBJ1-1, with D uncertain. CDR1 SGHKS and CDR2 YYEKEE come from the germline V gene (reference sequence). V shed 4 bases and J shed 8 bases, with 18 bases lying between them. This CDR3 is 14 amino acids long. This CDR3 is CASSEPGRRREAFF. The CDR3 region has the DNA TGTGCCAGCAGCGAACCGGGCCGCCGAAGGGAAGCTTTCTTT.

The V gene is TRBV7-2, the J gene TRBJ2-7; TRBD1 aligns across 10 bases. There are 15 residues in the CDR3. V dropped 5 bases and J dropped 3; count of bases not matched to a gene: 7. The V gene's germline CDR1 is SGHTA and CDR2 FQGNSA. The CDR3 coding sequence is TGTGCCAGCAGCAAAATGACAGGGGGCAGCTACGAGCAGTACTTC. It codes for CASSKMTGGSYEQYF.

The V gene is TRBV18, the J gene TRBJ2-3; 7 bases map to TRBD2. The CDR3 consists of 14 residues. CDR1 and CDR2 (germline): KGHSH, LQKENI. Trimming at V came to 4 bases and at J to 5 bases, leaving 6 bases not matched to a gene. The CDR3 loop reads CASSRAGRGDTQYF. CDR3 coding DNA: TGTGCCAGCTCACGAGCGGGGCGGGGAGATACGCAGTATTTT. The complete variable domain, with remaining parts taken from reference TRBV18 and TRBJ2-3, reads NAGVMQNPRHLVRRRGQEARLRCSPMKGHSHVYWYRQLPEEGLKFMVYLQKENIIDESGMPKERFSAEFPKEGPSILRIQQVVRGDSAAYFCASSRAGRGDTQYFGPGTRLTVL.

This chain joins TRBV3-1 (or the pseudogene TRBV3-2) and TRBJ2-2; no firm D call. This CDR3 comprises 15 residues. Germline V gene sequence: CDR1 LGHDT, CDR2 YNNKEL (reference sequence). Trimming took off 6 bases at V and 13 bases at J, with 24 bases between the two ends. CDR3 DNA sequence: TGTGCCAGCAGTCTTGGGTTGCATCAGGCTTGGGGGCTGTTTTTT. Protein: CASSLGLHQAWGLFF.